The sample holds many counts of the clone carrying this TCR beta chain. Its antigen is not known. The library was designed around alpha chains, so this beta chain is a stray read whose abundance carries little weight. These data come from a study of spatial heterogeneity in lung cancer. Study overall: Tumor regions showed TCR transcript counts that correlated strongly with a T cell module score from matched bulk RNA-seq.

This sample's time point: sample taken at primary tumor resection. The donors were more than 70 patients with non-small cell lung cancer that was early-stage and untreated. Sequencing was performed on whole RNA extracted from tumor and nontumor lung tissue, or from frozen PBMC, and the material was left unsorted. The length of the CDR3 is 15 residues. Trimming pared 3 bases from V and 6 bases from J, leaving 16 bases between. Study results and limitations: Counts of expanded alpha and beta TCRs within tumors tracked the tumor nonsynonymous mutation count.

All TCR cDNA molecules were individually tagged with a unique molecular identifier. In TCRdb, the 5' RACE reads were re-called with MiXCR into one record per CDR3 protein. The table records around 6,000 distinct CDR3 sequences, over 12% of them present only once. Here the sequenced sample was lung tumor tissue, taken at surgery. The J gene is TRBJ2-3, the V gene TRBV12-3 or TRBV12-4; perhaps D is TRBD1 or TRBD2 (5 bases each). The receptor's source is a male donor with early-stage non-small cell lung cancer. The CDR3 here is CASSFFRVEGDTQYF. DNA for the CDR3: TGTGCCAGCAGTTTTTTTCGGGTTGAGGGGGATACGCAGTATTTT.